This T cell receptor (beta chain) was recorded in a study of blood T cell repertoires in COVID-19. The assay was immunoSEQ multiplex PCR, and TCRdb's table has in-frame clones only and misses some. Of 180,000 or so clones listed, around 91% are singletons. This TCR was recovered from a man aged 45-65 years with acute or convalescent COVID-19. The sequencing input was peripheral blood.

The DNA of the CDR3 is TGTGCCAGCAGTGAAACAGGGGGCGATTGGGGGACTTTCACAGATACGCAGTATTTT. Encoded protein: CASSETGGDWGTFTDTQYF. This chain joins TRBV2 and TRBJ2-3; 9 nucleotides line up with TRBD1. Germline-derived CDR1 and CDR2 are SNHLY and FYNNEI. This CDR3 is built from 19 residues. V shed 2 bases and J 2 bases; nucleotides not matched to a gene: 14.